The rows below give T cell receptor beta chains drawn from one sample of a study of cytomegalovirus exposure and HLA in healthy donors. Assay used: immunoSEQ multiplex PCR; TCRdb lists only in-frame clones, some missing. Here the sample table reports approximately 150,000 clones. Sequenced material: PBMCs. These receptors came from a woman aged 40 to 49 in good health and CMV-seronegative. The CDR3 runs from the conserved cysteine through the conserved F or W. The order of the fields is D gene, J gene, V gene, CDR3 protein, CDR3 DNA. D genes are given only for firm matches.

D gene: -; J gene: TRBJ2-7; V gene: TRBV6-6; CDR3 protein: CASSYPGGAEGAEQYF; CDR3 DNA: TGTGCCAGCAGTTACCCGGGGGGGGCCGAGGGGGCCGAGCAGTACTTC
D gene: TRBD1; J gene: TRBJ2-3; V gene: TRBV6-6; CDR3 protein: CASSYQGQGGTDTQYF; CDR3 DNA: TGTGCCAGCAGTTACCAAGGACAGGGAGGCACAGATACGCAGTATTTT
D gene: -; J gene: TRBJ1-1; V gene: TRBV18; CDR3 protein: CASSPRMNTEAFF; CDR3 DNA: TGTGCCAGCTCACCGAGGATGAACACTGAAGCTTTCTTT
D gene: TRBD1; J gene: TRBJ1-6; V gene: TRBV7-2; CDR3 protein: CASSLQGVDYNSPLHF; CDR3 DNA: TGTGCCAGCAGCTTACAGGGGGTAGACTATAATTCACCCCTCCACTTT
D gene: -; J gene: TRBJ1-1; V gene: TRBV6-5; CDR3 protein: CASSYSSPGNTEAFF; CDR3 DNA: TGTGCCAGCAGTTACTCGAGTCCGGGGAACACTGAAGCTTTCTTT
D gene: TRBD2; J gene: TRBJ2-5; V gene: TRBV12-5; CDR3 protein: CASDLVLGAGQETQYF; CDR3 DNA: TGTGCTAGTGATTTGGTACTAGGAGCGGGGCAAGAGACCCAGTACTTC
D gene: TRBD1; J gene: TRBJ1-1; V gene: TRBV18; CDR3 protein: CASSVGTGGLNTEAFF; CDR3 DNA: TGTGCCAGCTCAGTAGGGACAGGGGGTTTGAACACTGAAGCTTTCTTT
D gene: -; J gene: TRBJ2-2; V gene: TRBV29-1; CDR3 protein: CSVVGESNTGELFF; CDR3 DNA: TGCAGCGTTGTTGGGGAGTCGAACACCGGGGAGCTGTTTTTT
D gene: TRBD2; J gene: TRBJ2-4; V gene: TRBV10-3; CDR3 protein: CAHSPGTSGPGGLQYF; CDR3 DNA: TGTGCCCATTCTCCGGGGACTAGCGGTCCCGGTGGGCTTCAGTACTTC
D gene: -; J gene: TRBJ1-1; V gene: TRBV7-2; CDR3 protein: CASSLMFDREAFF; CDR3 DNA: TGTGCCAGCAGCTTAATGTTTGACAGGGAAGCTTTCTTT
D gene: TRBD1; J gene: TRBJ1-1; V gene: TRBV5-1; CDR3 protein: CASSSQGGLNTEAFF; CDR3 DNA: TGCGCCAGCAGCTCCCAGGGGGGCCTCAACACTGAAGCTTTCTTT
D gene: -; J gene: TRBJ1-2; V gene: TRBV2; CDR3 protein: CASNPGINYGYTF; CDR3 DNA: TGTGCCAGCAACCCAGGGATAAACTATGGCTACACCTTC
D gene: -; J gene: TRBJ1-1; V gene: TRBV7-9; CDR3 protein: CASSLLGRGTEAFF; CDR3 DNA: TGTGCCAGCAGCTTACTCGGACGGGGCACTGAAGCTTTCTTT
D gene: -; J gene: TRBJ2-2; V gene: TRBV9; CDR3 protein: CASSAGTGRNGELFF; CDR3 DNA: TGTGCCAGCAGCGCCGGGACTGGTCGTAACGGGGAGCTGTTTTTT
D gene: TRBD1; J gene: TRBJ1-2; V gene: TRBV28; CDR3 protein: CASLQGAGNYGYTF; CDR3 DNA: TGTGCCAGCCTGCAGGGGGCAGGTAACTATGGCTACACCTTC
D gene: TRBD2; J gene: TRBJ2-7; V gene: TRBV7-2; CDR3 protein: CASSPLRIAGGYEQYF; CDR3 DNA: TGTGCCAGCAGCCCTCTGCGAATAGCGGGGGGCTACGAGCAGTACTTC
D gene: -; J gene: TRBJ1-2; V gene: TRBV15; CDR3 protein: CATSRDYQGGYGYTF; CDR3 DNA: TGTGCCACCAGCAGAGATTATCAGGGTGGCTATGGCTACACCTTC
D gene: TRBD1; J gene: TRBJ1-5; V gene: TRBV6-1; CDR3 protein: CASSADRGVNQPQHF; CDR3 DNA: TGTGCCAGCAGTGCAGACAGGGGTGTCAATCAGCCCCAGCATTTT
D gene: TRBD1; J gene: TRBJ1-2; V gene: TRBV9; CDR3 protein: CASSVQSTGGYYGYTF; CDR3 DNA: TGTGCCAGCAGCGTACAGTCGACAGGGGGATACTATGGCTACACCTTC
D gene: -; J gene: TRBJ2-3; V gene: TRBV7-2; CDR3 protein: CASSPLTAPTDTQYF; CDR3 DNA: TGTGCCAGCAGCCCGTTGACAGCCCCTACAGATACGCAGTATTTT
D gene: TRBD2; J gene: TRBJ2-5; V gene: TRBV5-4; CDR3 protein: CASSSGGGRETQYF; CDR3 DNA: TGTGCCAGCAGCTCCGGGGGGGGGCGGGAGACCCAGTACTTC
D gene: TRBD1; J gene: TRBJ1-1; V gene: TRBV5-1; CDR3 protein: CASSVRDSTEAFF; CDR3 DNA: TGCGCCAGCAGCGTCCGGGACAGCACTGAAGCTTTCTTT
D gene: -; J gene: TRBJ2-3; V gene: TRBV29-1; CDR3 protein: CSVGARGTDTQYF; CDR3 DNA: TGCAGCGTTGGGGCCCGAGGCACAGATACGCAGTATTTT
D gene: -; J gene: TRBJ2-7; V gene: TRBV19; CDR3 protein: CASSSTSYSYEQYF; CDR3 DNA: TGTGCCAGTAGTAGTACATCTTACTCCTACGAGCAGTACTTC
D gene: -; J gene: TRBJ1-6; V gene: TRBV4-2; CDR3 protein: CASSQGASISYNSPLHF; CDR3 DNA: TGTGCCAGCAGCCAAGGTGCCAGTATCTCCTATAATTCACCCCTCCACTTT
D gene: -; J gene: TRBJ1-1; V gene: TRBV1; CDR3 protein: CTSSHTGGDGNTEAFF; CDR3 DNA: TGCACCAGCAGCCATACAGGGGGCGATGGGAACACTGAAGCTTTCTTT
D gene: TRBD1; J gene: TRBJ1-2; V gene: TRBV5-4; CDR3 protein: CASSPQGVSYGYTF; CDR3 DNA: TGTGCCAGCAGCCCACAGGGGGTGTCGTATGGCTACACCTTC
D gene: -; J gene: TRBJ1-4; V gene: TRBV28; CDR3 protein: CASTLRGEGEKLFF; CDR3 DNA: TGTGCCAGCACCCTTCGGGGGGAGGGCGAAAAACTGTTTTTT
D gene: TRBD1; J gene: TRBJ1-1; V gene: TRBV4-3; CDR3 protein: CASSQEQGGNTEAFF; CDR3 DNA: TGCGCCAGCAGCCAGGAACAGGGGGGGAACACTGAAGCTTTCTTT
D gene: -; J gene: TRBJ1-1; V gene: TRBV5-1; CDR3 protein: CASSSQGGNTEAFF; CDR3 DNA: TGCGCCAGCAGCTCGCAAGGGGGGAACACTGAAGCTTTCTTT
D gene: TRBD2; J gene: TRBJ2-3; V gene: TRBV7-3; CDR3 protein: CASRLAGGEDTQYF; CDR3 DNA: TGTGCCAGCCGACTAGCGGGGGGCGAGGATACGCAGTATTTT
D gene: TRBD2; J gene: TRBJ2-5; V gene: TRBV12-5; CDR3 protein: CASGTQIAGAQYF; CDR3 DNA: TGTGCTAGTGGTACACAGATAGCGGGGGCCCAGTACTTC
D gene: TRBD1; J gene: TRBJ2-1; V gene: TRBV5-1; CDR3 protein: CASSLEQGASYNEQFF; CDR3 DNA: TGCGCCAGCAGCTTGGAACAGGGGGCCTCCTACAATGAGCAGTTCTTC
D gene: -; J gene: TRBJ1-2; V gene: TRBV6-1; CDR3 protein: CASRGWVEEDYGYTF; CDR3 DNA: TGTGCCAGCAGGGGCTGGGTGGAGGAGGACTATGGCTACACCTTC
D gene: -; J gene: TRBJ1-5; V gene: TRBV7-9; CDR3 protein: CASSPPGNSNQPQHF; CDR3 DNA: TGTGCCAGCAGCCCGCCGGGAAATAGCAATCAGCCCCAGCATTTT
D gene: TRBD2; J gene: TRBJ2-1; V gene: TRBV27; CDR3 protein: CASSSSRSGVYNEQFF; CDR3 DNA: TGTGCCAGCAGTTCCTCACGTAGCGGGGTCTATAATGAGCAGTTCTTC
D gene: -; J gene: TRBJ1-1; V gene: TRBV7-9; CDR3 protein: CASSSTFGNTEAFF; CDR3 DNA: TGTGCCAGCAGCTCCACTTTCGGGAACACTGAAGCTTTCTTT
D gene: -; J gene: TRBJ1-5; V gene: TRBV28; CDR3 protein: CASITEASGAQPQHF; CDR3 DNA: TGTGCCAGCATTACGGAAGCGTCAGGGGCTCAGCCCCAGCATTTT
D gene: TRBD2; J gene: TRBJ2-3; V gene: TRBV5-4; CDR3 protein: CASSSVAGGRTDTQYF; CDR3 DNA: TGTGCCAGCAGCTCCGTAGCGGGGGGGCGCACAGATACGCAGTATTTT
D gene: -; J gene: TRBJ2-7; V gene: TRBV10-3; CDR3 protein: CAISEGVPTYEQYF; CDR3 DNA: TGTGCCATCAGTGAGGGAGTGCCTACCTACGAGCAGTACTTC
D gene: TRBD1; J gene: TRBJ1-5; V gene: TRBV6-1; CDR3 protein: CASSTTGASNQPQHF; CDR3 DNA: TGTGCCAGCAGTACGACAGGGGCGAGCAATCAGCCCCAGCATTTT
D gene: -; J gene: TRBJ2-3; V gene: TRBV6-4; CDR3 protein: CASSDSDTTDTQYF; CDR3 DNA: TGTGCCAGCAGTGACTCCGACACCACAGATACGCAGTATTTT
D gene: TRBD1; J gene: TRBJ2-2; V gene: TRBV18; CDR3 protein: CASSPRTGFAGELFF; CDR3 DNA: TGTGCCAGCTCACCAAGGACAGGGTTCGCCGGGGAGCTGTTTTTT
D gene: -; J gene: TRBJ2-3; V gene: TRBV4-1; CDR3 protein: CASSQEVRGATDTQYF; CDR3 DNA: TGCGCCAGCAGCCAAGAAGTGCGGGGAGCCACAGATACGCAGTATTTT
D gene: -; J gene: TRBJ2-7; V gene: TRBV28; CDR3 protein: CATKEFKGMTYEQYF; CDR3 DNA: TGTGCCACCAAGGAGTTTAAGGGGATGACCTACGAGCAGTACTTC
D gene: -; J gene: TRBJ1-1; V gene: TRBV5-1; CDR3 protein: CASSLELGRTEAFF; CDR3 DNA: TGCGCCAGCAGCTTGGAACTGGGGCGAACTGAAGCTTTCTTT
D gene: TRBD1; J gene: TRBJ1-1; V gene: TRBV7-2; CDR3 protein: CASSSTRNNRGPGAFF; CDR3 DNA: TGTGCCAGCAGCTCCACCCGGAACAACAGGGGGCCCGGGGCTTTCTTT
D gene: -; J gene: TRBJ1-1; V gene: TRBV28; CDR3 protein: CASIPTGQENTEAFF; CDR3 DNA: TGTGCCAGCATCCCTACAGGGCAGGAGAACACTGAAGCTTTCTTT
D gene: -; J gene: TRBJ1-2; V gene: TRBV2; CDR3 protein: CASSGSQSGYTF; CDR3 DNA: TGTGCCAGCAGTGGTTCACAGAGCGGCTACACCTTC
D gene: TRBD2; J gene: TRBJ2-5; V gene: TRBV9; CDR3 protein: CASSAERGGQETQYF; CDR3 DNA: TGTGCCAGCAGCGCCGAGCGGGGGGGACAAGAGACCCAGTACTTC
D gene: TRBD2; J gene: TRBJ2-3; V gene: TRBV27; CDR3 protein: CASSLGRGGSTDTQYF; CDR3 DNA: TGTGCCAGCAGTTTAGGGCGGGGGGGAAGCACAGATACGCAGTATTTT
D gene: TRBD2; J gene: TRBJ2-3; V gene: TRBV7-3; CDR3 protein: CASSPLTSGTDTQYF; CDR3 DNA: TGTGCCAGCAGCCCCCTGACTAGCGGCACAGATACGCAGTATTTT
D gene: -; J gene: TRBJ1-2; V gene: TRBV29-1; CDR3 protein: CSARGQSNYGYTF; CDR3 DNA: TGCAGCGCGAGAGGACAGTCTAACTATGGCTACACCTTC
D gene: TRBD1; J gene: TRBJ1-1; V gene: TRBV19; CDR3 protein: CASSITGANTEAFF; CDR3 DNA: TGTGCCAGTAGTATCACAGGGGCGAACACTGAAGCTTTCTTT
D gene: -; J gene: TRBJ1-1; V gene: TRBV29-1; CDR3 protein: CSVGPGANTEAFF; CDR3 DNA: TGCAGCGTTGGCCCTGGGGCCAACACTGAAGCTTTCTTT
D gene: TRBD1; J gene: TRBJ1-2; V gene: TRBV7-3; CDR3 protein: CASSRDRNYGYTF; CDR3 DNA: TGTGCCAGCAGCCGGGACAGGAACTATGGCTACACCTTC
D gene: -; J gene: TRBJ1-1; V gene: TRBV21-1; CDR3 protein: CASSKVRDSMNTEAFF; CDR3 DNA: TGTGCCAGCAGCAAAGTCAGGGACAGCATGAACACTGAAGCTTTCTTT
D gene: TRBD2; J gene: TRBJ2-3; V gene: TRBV7-3; CDR3 protein: CASSFVAGASTDTQYF; CDR3 DNA: TGTGCCAGCAGCTTTGTAGCGGGGGCGAGCACAGATACGCAGTATTTT
D gene: -; J gene: TRBJ1-5; V gene: TRBV7-8; CDR3 protein: CASSLGRRRNQPQHF; CDR3 DNA: TGTGCCAGCAGCTTAGGCAGGCGTCGCAATCAGCCCCAGCATTTT